The rows below give T cell receptor beta chains drawn from one sample of a study of shared clonotypes between healthy human individuals. Sequenced by immunoSEQ multiplex PCR; TCRdb stores in-frame clones only, minus some. Of 2.3 million or so clones listed, approximately 95% are singletons. Source material: naive CD4+ T cells from PBMCs. Receptor source: a young man in good health. Some clones in this sample may be carry-over from other donors' samples. Both conserved end residues are trimmed from each CDR3.

J: TRBJ2-2; V: TRBV5-5; CDR3: ASSLASAGAVDRELF
J: TRBJ1-6; V: TRBV6-5; CDR3: ASSSPTGRNSPLH
J: TRBJ2-6; V: TRBV5-1; CDR3: ASSLVTTGANVLT
J: TRBJ2-7; V: TRBV6-5; CDR3: ASRRQRAGSYEQY
J: TRBJ2-2; V: TRBV28; CDR3: ASREGQGNTGELF
J: TRBJ2-3; V: TRBV5-1; CDR3: ASSFSGSSTDTQY
J: TRBJ2-7; V: TRBV5-1; CDR3: ASSLQTGGDYEQY
J: TRBJ2-1; V: TRBV5-4; CDR3: ASSFLEFGEQF
J: TRBJ2-7; V: TRBV10-3; CDR3: AISPFGTTTYEQY
J: TRBJ1-5; V: TRBV28; CDR3: ASLNQGRGNQPQH